The subject of this entry is one T cell receptor (beta chain). Germline V gene data show CDR1 as MNHEY and CDR2 as SVGEGT. There are 17 residues in the CDR3. The V end lost 2 bases, the J end lost 3 bases, and 17 bases lay between the germline ends. The source of the sample is a study of blood T cell repertoires in COVID-19. Study background: COVID-19 samples, acute and convalescent, were from the United States, Italy and Spain. Nucleic acid was either cDNA or gDNA, and it came from T cells, B-cell-depleted T cells, or PBMCs.

Per the authors' pipeline: Using reference gene primer amplification, nucleated cell counts were estimated. This table comes from immunoSEQ multiplex PCR, and its TCRdb copy is limited to in-frame clones, with some not included. Clone size and V and J calls were adopted from that table, with D and trimming inferred from the DNA. Of about 280,000 clones in the sample, under 90% were seen once. This sequence joins TRBV6-2 or TRBV6-3 and TRBJ1-5; D uncertain. The receptor was isolated from a woman aged 50 to 60 who had recovered from COVID-19. The sequencing input was peripheral blood. The CDR3 DNA reads as TGTGCCAGCAGTTACCCCGGAGACCCTCGGTACAATCAGCCCCAGCATTTT. Protein product: CASSYPGDPRYNQPQHF.